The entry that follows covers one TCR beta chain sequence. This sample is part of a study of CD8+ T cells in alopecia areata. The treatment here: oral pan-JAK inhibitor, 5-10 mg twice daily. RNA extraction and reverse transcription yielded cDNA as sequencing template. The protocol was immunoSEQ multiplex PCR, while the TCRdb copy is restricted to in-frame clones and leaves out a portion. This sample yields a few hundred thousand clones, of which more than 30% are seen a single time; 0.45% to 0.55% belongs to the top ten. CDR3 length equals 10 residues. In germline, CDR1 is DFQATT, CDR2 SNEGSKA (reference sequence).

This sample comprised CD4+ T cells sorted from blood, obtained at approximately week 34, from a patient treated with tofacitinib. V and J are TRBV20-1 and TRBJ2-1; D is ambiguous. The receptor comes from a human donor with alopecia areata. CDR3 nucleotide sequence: TGCAGGGCCCCCTTAGGTGAGCAGTTCTTC. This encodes CRAPLGEQFF.